These 9 T cell receptor beta chains were all obtained from the same sample, sequenced in a study of early T cells in non-severe SARS-CoV-2 infection. TCRdb passed the 5' RACE reads through MiXCR, listing each CDR3 protein once. Of tens of thousands of distinct CDR3 sequences listed, roughly 6% were seen once; the top ten hold 5.9%. Material for sequencing was whole blood. These receptors were collected from an adult who was a healthcare worker with PCR-confirmed SARS-CoV-2 infection or an uninfected control (not recorded which).

This chain joins TRBV27 and TRBJ2-3; 9 positions match TRBD2. CDR3 size: 13 residues. CDR1 and CDR2 from the germline V gene are MNHEY and SMNVEV (reference sequence). Unmatched junction bases numbered 16, after V lost 10 bases and J lost 14 bases. The CDR3 loop is CATSTPSGRFWYF. The CDR3 DNA reads TGTGCCACCTCAACCCCCAGCGGGAGGTTTTGGTATTTT.

This clonotype was counted many times. The genes are TRBV2 and TRBJ1-1; D not resolved. Germline V gene data show CDR1 as SNHLY and CDR2 as FYNNEI. The CDR3 loop spans 13 amino acids. V was cut by 5 bases and J by 1 base, with 8 bases left in between. The CDR3 protein is CASSYTPNTEAFF. Written as DNA, the CDR3 is TGTGCCAGCAGTTACACTCCGAACACTGAAGCTTTCTTT.

V is TRBV6-1 and J is TRBJ2-5; D assignment may be TRBD1 or TRBD2 (5 bases each). Germline V lookup: CDR1 MNHNS, CDR2 SASEGT. V lost 7 bases, J lost 5 bases, and 14 bases lay in between. CDR3 size: 13 residues. The CDR3: CASTGTIGETQYF. In DNA form, the CDR3 reads TGTGCCAGCACCGGGACCATTGGGGAGACCCAGTACTTC.

This chain uses TRBV7-2 with TRBJ2-3, with D possibly matching TRBD1 (6 bases). Germline-derived CDR1 and CDR2 are SGHTA and FQGNSA. V gave up 1 base and J gave up 2 bases, with 7 bases separating them. The CDR3 has 14 amino acids. The CDR3 here is CASSLGDTTDTQYF. The CDR3 region has the DNA TGTGCCAGCAGCTTAGGGGACACCACAGATACGCAGTATTTT.

This clonotype was picked up a small number of times. The genes are TRBV12-3 or TRBV12-4 and TRBJ2-5; D is possibly TRBD1 (5 bases). The CDR3 is 15 residues long. V lost 3 bases, J lost 1 base, and 12 bases lay in between. In nucleotides, the CDR3 is TGTGCCAGCAGTTTCGGAACAGGACCCCAAGAGACCCAGTACTTC. It encodes CASSFGTGPQETQYF.

This clonotype was seen many times. The V call is TRBV20-1, the J call TRBJ2-5, with D unresolved. V dropped 6 bases and J dropped 0 bases, with 11 bases sitting between them. There are 13 residues in the CDR3. From germline, CDR1 is DFQATT and CDR2 SNEGSKA (reference sequence). CDR3 region: CSASTLNQETQYF. CDR3 nucleotides: TGCAGTGCAAGTACGCTGAACCAAGAGACCCAGTACTTC.

This chain uses TRBV21-1 with TRBJ2-1; the DNA was not used to check the table's D call, TRBD2. TRBV21-1 is designated a pseudogene. The CDR3 has 18 amino acids. The DNA for the CDR3 is TGTGCCAGCAGCAAGACTAGCGGGAGGACAGATACCAACAATGAGCAGTTCTTC. It yields the protein CASSKTSGRTDTNNEQFF.

This clonotype was counted between two and nine times. The CDR3 is CASSPPGASGRSEQYF. The CDR3, as DNA: TGTGCCAGCAGCCCCCCTGGGGCTAGCGGGAGGAGCGAGCAGTACTTC. The J gene is TRBJ2-7, the V gene TRBV28, with 11 bases identical to TRBD2. The CDR3 is 16 residues long. The junction had 13 bases not matched to a gene; V was cut back by 6 bases and J by 6 bases. The V gene's germline CDR1 is MDHEN and CDR2 SYDVKM.

The table lists this clonotype with many counts. The V and J genes are TRBV20-1 and TRBJ2-3; D might be TRBD1 (6 bases). The V end was cut by 2 bases, the J end by 5 bases, with 23 bases between. Germline values: CDR1 DFQATT, CDR2 SNEGSKA (reference sequence). The CDR3 extends over 17 amino acids. The CDR3 sequence: CSARSGRGWWRIDTQYF. For the CDR3, the DNA is TGCAGTGCTAGAAGTGGCAGGGGATGGTGGCGGATAGATACGCAGTATTTT.